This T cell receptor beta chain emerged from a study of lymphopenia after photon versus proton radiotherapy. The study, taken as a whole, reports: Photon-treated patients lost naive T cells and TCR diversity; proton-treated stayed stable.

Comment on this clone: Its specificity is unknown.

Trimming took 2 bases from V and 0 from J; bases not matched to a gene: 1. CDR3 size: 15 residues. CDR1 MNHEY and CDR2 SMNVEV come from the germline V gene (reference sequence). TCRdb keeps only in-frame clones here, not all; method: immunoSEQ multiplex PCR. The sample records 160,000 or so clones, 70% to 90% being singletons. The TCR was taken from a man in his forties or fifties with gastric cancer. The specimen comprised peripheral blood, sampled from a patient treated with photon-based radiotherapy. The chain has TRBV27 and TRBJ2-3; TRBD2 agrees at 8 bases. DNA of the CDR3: TGTGCCAGCAGTTTAAAGCGGGAGAGCACAGATACGCAGTATTTT. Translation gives CASSLKRESTDTQYF.